Following are 14 T cell receptor beta chains from one sample sequenced in a study of T-cell memory formation after mild COVID-19. MiXCR was run by TCRdb on the 5' RACE reads, yielding one entry per CDR3 protein. In the table there are under 250,000 distinct CDR3 sequences, over 8.5% of which are singletons. Sequencing was done on a sample of PBMCs or a T cell subset sorted from them (not recorded which). The origin of the receptors is a man younger than 35 who had mild COVID-19 (a few samples of this study predate the infection). Cell type and time point are not known.

This clonotype was seen at least ten times. V and J are TRBV12-3 or TRBV12-4 and TRBJ2-3; D remains ambiguous. Trimming removed 3 bases from V and 2 bases from J, with 6 bases in between. This CDR3 is built from 13 residues. CDR3 region: CASSLSSTDTQYF. The CDR3 DNA follows: TGTGCCAGCAGTTTGTCCTCCACAGATACGCAGTATTTT.

V gene TRBV12-3 or TRBV12-4 combines with J gene TRBJ1-2; D gene unclear. This CDR3 contains 16 residues. V shed 5 bases and J shed 3 bases, with 19 bases lying between them. CDR3 nucleotide sequence: TGTGCCAGCAGTCCTGGGGAGGGAATGGTTGACTATGGCTACACCTTC. This sequence encodes CASSPGEGMVDYGYTF.

This rearrangement joins TRBV7-2 to TRBJ2-3, with D perhaps matching TRBD1 (6 bases). The V end lost 5 bases, the J end lost 3 bases, and 9 bases lay between the germline ends. This CDR3 comprises 13 residues. Germline assignment: CDR1 SGHTA and CDR2 FQGNSA. CDR3: CASSEQGTDTQYF. The CDR3 region has the DNA TGTGCCAGCAGCGAACAGGGAACAGATACGCAGTATTTT.

Only a few counts were recorded for this clonotype. Here the CDR3 DNA reads TGTGCCAGCAGCTTGGCCAGGAACTACAATGAGCAGTTCTTC. This encodes CASSLARNYNEQFF. This sequence joins TRBV5-5 and TRBJ2-1; D not resolved. The germline V gene has CDR1 SGHKS and CDR2 YYEKEE (reference sequence). V was shortened by 0 bases and J by 3 bases, with 7 bases between the two germline ends. The CDR3 contains 14 residues.

This clonotype was detected ten times or more. The gene calls are TRBV7-2 and TRBJ1-1, with 7 bases that match TRBD1. V lost 4 bases and J lost 5; bases outside the gene matches: 4. Germline V gene lookup returns CDR1 SGHTA and CDR2 FQGNSA. CDR3 length: 13 residues. The CDR3 region has the DNA TGTGCCAGCAGCTCGGGACAGCGAACTGAAGCTTTCTTT. This translates into CASSSGQRTEAFF.

The chain recombines TRBV12-3 or TRBV12-4 with TRBJ1-1; D gene unclear. This CDR3 region has 14 residues. V was pared by 2 bases and J by 4 bases, with 11 bases between. This chain's CDR3 is CASSLSPPVTEAFF. Written as DNA, the CDR3 is TGTGCCAGCAGTTTAAGCCCTCCGGTCACTGAAGCTTTCTTT.

This clonotype has at least ten counts. This rearrangement joins TRBV6-1 to TRBJ2-3; possibly TRBD1 for D (5 bases). V was clipped by 6 bases and J by 6 bases, with 13 bases between them. The germline CDR1 and CDR2 sequences are MNHNS and SASEGT. This CDR3 contains 13 residues. CDR3 protein: CASRWGAGDTQYF. In DNA, the CDR3 is TGTGCCAGCAGGTGGGGCGCTGGGGATACGCAGTATTTT.

This clonotype was recorded many times. The chain carries TRBV12-3 or TRBV12-4 and TRBJ2-2, with a possible D match to TRBD1 (6 bases). The CDR3 spans 16 residues. Trimming pared 6 bases from V and 4 bases from J, leaving 18 bases between. For the CDR3, the DNA is TGTGCCAGCAGCCAGCCAGGTGGCAGGGGCACCGGGGAGCTGTTTTTT. Protein: CASSQPGGRGTGELFF.

The chain recombines TRBV7-9 with TRBJ1-3; the D is unclear. The CDR3 has 14 residues. Trimming left V 4 bases short and J 0 bases short, with 7 bases between. CDR1 and CDR2 from the germline V gene are SEHNR and FQNEAQ (reference sequence). The CDR3, as DNA: TGTGCCAGCAGCTCAAACCTCTCTGGAAACACCATATATTTT. Its translation is CASSSNLSGNTIYF.

This clonotype was counted a few times. The chain couples TRBV7-2 to TRBJ2-5; 12 nucleotides line up with TRBD1. The junction had 9 bases not matched to a gene; V was cut back by 5 bases and J by 5 bases. The germline CDR1 and CDR2 sequences are SGHTA and FQGNSA. This CDR3 is 16 amino acids long. The CDR3 nucleotides are TGTGCCAGCAGCATACAGGGACAGGGGGCATGGGAGACCCAGTACTTC. As protein: CASSIQGQGAWETQYF. Variable domain in full (rest from reference TRBV7-2 and TRBJ2-5): GAGVSQSPSNKVTEKGKDVELRCDPISGHTALYWYRQSLGQGLEFLIYFQGNSAPDKSGLPSDRFSAERTGGSVSTLTIQRTQQEDSAVYLCASSIQGQGAWETQYFGPGTRLLVL.

V is TRBV5-1 and J is TRBJ1-1; a possible D gene is TRBD1 (5 bases). The CDR3 has 16 residues. CDR1 and CDR2 (germline): SGHRS, YFSETQ. V lost 3 bases and J lost 6, with 21 bases in between. The CDR3 reads CASSSRGIGVEPEAFF. As DNA, the CDR3 is TGCGCCAGCAGCTCCCGGGGGATAGGGGTGGAGCCTGAAGCTTTCTTT. Full variable domain (rest looked up from reference TRBV5-1 and TRBJ1-1): KAGVTQTPRYLIKTRGQQVTLSCSPISGHRSVSWYQQTPGQGLQFLFEYFSETQRNKGNFPGRFSGRQFSNSRSEMNVSTLELGDSALYLCASSSRGIGVEPEAFFGQGTRLTVV.

The chain recombines TRBV2 with TRBJ1-5; D not certain. Trimming removed 6 bases from V and 8 bases from J, with 17 bases in between. Per germline, CDR1 SNHLY and CDR2 FYNNEI. This CDR3 contains 14 residues. The DNA for the CDR3 is TGTGCCAGCAGCGCGCTATTATTCGTGGAGCCCCAGCATTTT. It yields the protein CASSALLFVEPQHF.

The chain carries TRBV12-3 or TRBV12-4 and TRBJ1-2, with 9 bases fitting TRBD1. CDR3 length: 18 amino acids. J gave up 0 bases and V 5 bases, and 13 bases lay outside the gene matches. The CDR3 sequence is CASSPPLRDRAPNYGYTF. CDR3 sequence (DNA): TGTGCCAGCAGTCCCCCTCTCCGGGACAGGGCCCCTAACTATGGCTACACCTTC.

Here the CDR3 DNA reads TGTGCCAGCAGCCAAACGGGCTACGAGCAGTACTTC. It specifies CASSQTGYEQYF. V and J are TRBV3-1 and TRBJ2-7; D is undetermined. The length of the CDR3 is 12 residues. V lost 2 bases and J lost 3, with 5 bases in between. Germline V gene lookup returns CDR1 LGHDT and CDR2 YNNKEL (reference sequence).